The 4 T cell receptor beta chains reported below all come from one sample, sequenced in a study of blood T cell repertoires in COVID-19. TCRdb's copy holds only in-frame clones and misses some; the assay was immunoSEQ multiplex PCR. The sample has about 89,000 clones; about four fifths are singletons. The sample was peripheral blood. The receptors derive from a man between 65 and 79 years old with COVID-19, enrolled during active disease.

J is TRBJ2-1 and V is TRBV7-9; 12 positions agree with TRBD2. Germline V lookup: CDR1 SEHNR, CDR2 FQNEAQ (reference sequence). Germline trimming cut 6 bases from V and 9 bases from J; bases unmatched to any gene: 3. This CDR3 comprises 13 residues. CDR3 DNA: TGTGCCAGCAGACTAGCGGGAGGCGGTGAGCAGTTCTTC. Translating it yields CASRLAGGGEQFF.

The V and J genes are TRBV5-1 and TRBJ2-1; 7 nucleotides align to TRBD1. Germline V gives CDR1 SGHRS, CDR2 YFSETQ. The V and J ends lost 4 bases and 7 bases, in that order; junction bases with no gene match: 11. CDR3 length: 15 amino acids. The CDR3 loop reads CASSKQGFGGNEQFF. For the CDR3, the DNA is TGCGCCAGCAGCAAACAGGGGTTTGGTGGAAATGAGCAGTTCTTC.

This chain connects TRBV19 to TRBJ1-1; no firm D call. The CDR3 length is 13 residues. With 8 bases removed from V and 0 bases from J, the gap between germline ends came to 10 bases. Per the germline V gene, CDR1 is LNHDA and CDR2 is SQIVND (reference sequence). This chain's CDR3 is CASGGVMNTEAFF. CDR3 DNA: TGTGCCAGTGGCGGGGTGATGAACACTGAAGCTTTCTTT.

The V and J genes are TRBV7-9 and TRBJ1-3; 10 bases are a match to TRBD1. V lost 5 bases to trimming and J lost 0 bases; unmatched junction nucleotides: 7. This CDR3 is built from 17 residues. CDR1 is SEHNR, CDR2 FQNEAQ, per germline (reference sequence). The CDR3 loop is CASSLSGQGSSGNTIYF. CDR3 sequence (DNA): TGTGCCAGCAGCCTATCGGGACAGGGGTCCTCTGGAAACACCATATATTTT.